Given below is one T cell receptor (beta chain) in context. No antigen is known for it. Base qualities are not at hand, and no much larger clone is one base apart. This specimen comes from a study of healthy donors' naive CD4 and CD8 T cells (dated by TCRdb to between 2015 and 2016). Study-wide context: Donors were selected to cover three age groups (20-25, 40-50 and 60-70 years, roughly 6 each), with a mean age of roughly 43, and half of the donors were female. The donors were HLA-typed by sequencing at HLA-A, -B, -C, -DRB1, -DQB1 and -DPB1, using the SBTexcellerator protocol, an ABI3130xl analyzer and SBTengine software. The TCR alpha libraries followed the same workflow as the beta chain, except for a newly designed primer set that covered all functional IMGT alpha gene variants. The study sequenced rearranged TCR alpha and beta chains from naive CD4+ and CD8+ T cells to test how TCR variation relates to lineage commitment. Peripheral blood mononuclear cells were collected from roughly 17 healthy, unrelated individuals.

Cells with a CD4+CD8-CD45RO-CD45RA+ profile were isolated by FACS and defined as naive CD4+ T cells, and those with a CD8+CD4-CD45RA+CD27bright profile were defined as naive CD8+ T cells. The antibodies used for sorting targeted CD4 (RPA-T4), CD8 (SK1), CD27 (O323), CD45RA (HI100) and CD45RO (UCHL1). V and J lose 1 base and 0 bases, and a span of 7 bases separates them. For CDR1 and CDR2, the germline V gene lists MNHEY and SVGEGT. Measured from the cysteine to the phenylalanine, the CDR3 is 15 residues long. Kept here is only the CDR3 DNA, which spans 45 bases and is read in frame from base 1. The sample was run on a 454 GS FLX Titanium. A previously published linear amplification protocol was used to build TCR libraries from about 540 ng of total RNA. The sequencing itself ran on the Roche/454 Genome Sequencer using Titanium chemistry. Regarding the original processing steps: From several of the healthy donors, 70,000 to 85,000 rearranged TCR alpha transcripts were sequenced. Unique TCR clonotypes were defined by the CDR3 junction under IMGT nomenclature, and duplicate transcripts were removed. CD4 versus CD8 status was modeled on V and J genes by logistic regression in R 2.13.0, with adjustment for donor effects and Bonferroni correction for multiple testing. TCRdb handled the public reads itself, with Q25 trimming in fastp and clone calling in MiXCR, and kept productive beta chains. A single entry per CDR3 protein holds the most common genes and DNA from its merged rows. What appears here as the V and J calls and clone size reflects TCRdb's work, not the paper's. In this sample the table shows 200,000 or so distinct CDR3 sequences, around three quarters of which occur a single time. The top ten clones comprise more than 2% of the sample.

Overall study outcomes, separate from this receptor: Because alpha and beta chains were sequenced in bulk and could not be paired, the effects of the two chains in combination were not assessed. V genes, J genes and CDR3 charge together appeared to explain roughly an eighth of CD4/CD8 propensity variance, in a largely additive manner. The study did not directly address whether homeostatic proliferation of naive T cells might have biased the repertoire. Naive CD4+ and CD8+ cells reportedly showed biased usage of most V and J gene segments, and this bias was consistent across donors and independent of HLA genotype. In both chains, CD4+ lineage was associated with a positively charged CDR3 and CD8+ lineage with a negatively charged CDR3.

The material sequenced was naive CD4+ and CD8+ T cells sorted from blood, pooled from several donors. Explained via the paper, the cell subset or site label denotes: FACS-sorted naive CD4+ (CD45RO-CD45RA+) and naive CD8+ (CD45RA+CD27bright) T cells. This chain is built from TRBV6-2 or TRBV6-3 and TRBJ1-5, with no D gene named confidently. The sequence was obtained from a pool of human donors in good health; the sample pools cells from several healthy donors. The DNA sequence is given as TGTGCCAGCAGTTACTTCATGTATAGCAATCAGCCCCAGCATTTT. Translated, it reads CASSYFMYSNQPQHF.